The T cell receptor beta chain under discussion was sequenced for a study of T cell repertoires in cytomegalovirus infection. Overall study context: Well-studied HLA-B-restricted CMV epitopes were used in the study alongside recently identified HLA-C-restricted ones. Public TCR beta signature analysis indicated the presence of both CMV infection and matching HLA type. Study-wide results and caveats: Cumulative public TCR beta family frequency identified CMV carriers with the relevant HLA. Within the response measured ex vivo, HLA-C-restricted CMV-specific TCR beta clonotypes were dominant.

MiXCR, applied by TCRdb to the reads, yields one record per CDR3 protein. Of roughly 310,000 distinct CDR3 sequences in the sample, approximately 32% were seen once. The CDR3 extends over 14 amino acids. V trimming: 5 bases; J trimming: 6 bases; junction bases outside the gene matches: 4. The germline V gene encodes CDR1 SGHTA and CDR2 FQGTGA. This clonotype was picked up a small number of times. What it binds is unknown. The starting material was cultured PBMCs, obtained from culture after CMV antigen stimulation. The clonotype was recovered from a human donor in good health (CMV status not recorded). Some clones in this sample may be carry-over from other donors' samples. The rearrangement joins TRBV7-3 to TRBJ2-1; TRBD2 matches 10 bases. CDR3 sequence reads: CASSNLAGVNEQFF. CDR3 DNA: TGTGCCAGCAGCAATCTAGCGGGAGTCAATGAGCAGTTCTTC.